These T cell receptor beta chains were read from a single sample in a study of blood T cell repertoires in COVID-19. TCRdb's copy holds only in-frame clones and misses some; the assay was immunoSEQ multiplex PCR. In the table there are around 270,000 clones, about 89% of which are singletons. The sequencing input was peripheral blood. Receptor source: a man younger than 40 with acute or convalescent COVID-19. The CDR3 runs from the conserved cysteine through the conserved F or W. D genes are given only for firm matches. The size of a clone is reported for some rows only, either as once, few or many, or as a class for expanded clones.

J: TRBJ1-2; size: NA; V: TRBV7-3; D: TRBD1; CDR3: CASSEQGAGGYTF; DNA: TGTGCCAGCAGCGAACAGGGGGCGGGTGGCTACACCTTC
J: TRBJ1-1; size: NA; V: TRBV5-4; D: TRBD1; CDR3: CASSPDRGSTEAFF; DNA: TGTGCCAGCAGCCCGGACAGGGGGTCCACTGAAGCTTTCTTT
J: TRBJ2-1; size: NA; V: TRBV5-5; D: NA; CDR3: CASSPRPSSYNEQFF; DNA: TGTGCCAGCAGCCCGCGGCCCAGTTCCTACAATGAGCAGTTCTTC
J: TRBJ1-1; size: NA; V: TRBV11-2; D: NA; CDR3: CASSAKRGATMNTEAFF; DNA: TGTGCCAGCAGCGCCAAGCGGGGGGCGACGATGAACACTGAAGCTTTCTTT
J: TRBJ2-5; size: once; V: TRBV19; D: TRBD2; CDR3: CASSTTGTSLETQYF; DNA: TGTGCCAGTAGTACAACCGGGACTAGCTTAGAGACCCAGTACTTC
J: TRBJ1-5; size: NA; V: TRBV14; D: NA; CDR3: CASSQDHTRPQHF; DNA: TGTGCCAGCAGCCAAGATCACACCAGGCCCCAGCATTTT
J: TRBJ1-2; size: NA; V: TRBV6-5; D: TRBD1; CDR3: CASSYRDRGGYTF; DNA: TGTGCCAGCAGTTACCGGGACAGGGGCGGCTACACCTTC
J: TRBJ2-7; size: NA; V: TRBV6-4; D: NA; CDR3: CASSLYFGPIYEQYF; DNA: TGTGCCAGCAGTCTTTATTTCGGTCCGATCTACGAGCAGTACTTC
J: TRBJ1-6; size: NA; V: TRBV28; D: NA; CDR3: CASSLLVGGGRSPLHF; DNA: TGTGCCAGCAGTTTATTGGTTGGGGGAGGCAGGTCACCCCTCCACTTT
J: TRBJ2-3; size: NA; V: TRBV4-1; D: TRBD1; CDR3: CASSQGRTGRQTDTQYF; DNA: TGCGCCAGCAGCCAGGGAAGGACAGGCAGGCAAACAGATACGCAGTATTTT
J: TRBJ1-3; size: NA; V: TRBV5-8; D: NA; CDR3: CASSSGGGGNTIYF; DNA: TGTGCCAGCAGCTCAGGTGGAGGAGGAAACACCATATATTTT
J: TRBJ2-3; size: NA; V: TRBV7-8; D: TRBD2; CDR3: CASSFVQRGIRDTQYF; DNA: TGTGCCAGCAGCTTCGTCCAGCGGGGAATAAGAGATACGCAGTATTTT
J: TRBJ1-1; size: NA; V: TRBV28; D: NA; CDR3: CASSLVISWTDLTEAFF; DNA: TGTGCCAGCAGTTTAGTAATTTCATGGACGGACTTAACTGAAGCTTTCTTT
J: TRBJ2-7; size: once; V: TRBV7-9; D: TRBD2; CDR3: CASSSLAGASYEQYF; DNA: TGTGCCAGCAGCTCACTAGCGGGAGCTTCCTACGAGCAGTACTTC
J: TRBJ2-7; size: once; V: TRBV3-1/TRBV3-2; D: NA; CDR3: CASSQESWRGGVTYEQYF; DNA: TGTGCCAGCAGCCAAGAGTCTTGGCGGGGTGGGGTGACCTACGAGCAGTACTTC
J: TRBJ1-5; size: NA; V: TRBV12-3/TRBV12-4; D: NA; CDR3: CATAEQVHQPQHF; DNA: TGTGCCACCGCAGAACAGGTTCATCAGCCCCAGCATTTT
J: TRBJ1-5; size: NA; V: TRBV28; D: NA; CDR3: CATRVGNQPQHF; DNA: TGTGCCACCCGGGTAGGAAATCAGCCCCAGCATTTT
J: TRBJ1-4; size: NA; V: TRBV4-1; D: NA; CDR3: CASSPFWRSNEKLFF; DNA: TGCGCCAGCAGCCCGTTTTGGCGGAGTAATGAAAAACTGTTTTTT
J: TRBJ1-1; size: once; V: TRBV19; D: NA; CDR3: CASPSEGRGDTEAFF; DNA: TGTGCCAGCCCTTCGGAGGGGCGCGGGGACACTGAAGCTTTCTTT
J: TRBJ2-5; size: NA; V: TRBV12-3/TRBV12-4; D: NA; CDR3: CASRRSGEETQYF; DNA: TGTGCCAGCAGGCGTAGCGGCGAAGAGACCCAGTACTTC
J: TRBJ2-5; size: NA; V: TRBV6-5; D: TRBD2; CDR3: CASTRTSGVQETQYF; DNA: TGTGCCAGCACCCGGACTAGCGGGGTCCAAGAGACCCAGTACTTC
J: TRBJ1-2; size: NA; V: TRBV5-1; D: NA; CDR3: CASSLGRIGGVNGYTF; DNA: TGCGCCAGCAGCTTGGGGCGTATTGGAGGGGTTAATGGCTACACCTTC
J: TRBJ1-5; size: NA; V: TRBV30; D: NA; CDR3: CAWSVRGNLHF; DNA: TGTGCCTGGAGTGTACGCGGAAATTTGCATTTT
J: TRBJ1-1; size: NA; V: TRBV29-1; D: NA; CDR3: CTGWGPRAEAFF; DNA: TGCACCGGGTGGGGCCCCCGGGCTGAAGCTTTCTTT
J: TRBJ1-5; size: NA; V: TRBV2; D: TRBD1; CDR3: CASSVGTGVQPQHF; DNA: TGTGCCAGCAGTGTAGGGACAGGGGTCCAGCCCCAGCATTTT
J: TRBJ1-1; size: NA; V: TRBV6-5; D: TRBD1; CDR3: CASSYSGTGRAAFF; DNA: TGTGCCAGCAGTTACTCAGGGACAGGGAGAGCAGCTTTCTTT
J: TRBJ1-5; size: NA; V: TRBV11-2; D: NA; CDR3: CASSLYGGQPQHF; DNA: TGTGCCAGCAGCTTATACGGCGGACAGCCCCAGCATTTT
J: TRBJ2-7; size: NA; V: TRBV14; D: TRBD1; CDR3: CASSLRDRGNYEQYF; DNA: TGTGCCAGCAGCCTCCGGGACAGGGGGAACTACGAGCAGTACTTC
J: TRBJ1-2; size: once; V: TRBV28; D: TRBD1; CDR3: CASSLSQGDSLNYGYTF; DNA: TGTGCCAGCAGTTTAAGTCAGGGGGACTCCTTAAACTATGGCTACACCTTC
J: TRBJ2-7; size: NA; V: TRBV28; D: NA; CDR3: CATQTEVTNEQYF; DNA: TGTGCCACCCAGACAGAAGTCACCAACGAGCAGTACTTC
J: TRBJ2-7; size: NA; V: TRBV5-4; D: NA; CDR3: CASSCLLVFDIDVYEQYF; DNA: TGTGCCAGCAGCTGTTTACTAGTTTTCGACATAGACGTCTACGAGCAGTACTTC